This is a list of T cell receptor beta chains from one sample in a study of blood T cells in healthy people across ages. TCRdb reanalysed the 5' RACE reads using MiXCR and keeps one entry per CDR3 protein. This table holds about 2 million distinct CDR3 sequences, roughly 52% found once. Input material: blood. These receptors were collected from a woman in her thirties or forties in good health. CDR3s include the opening cysteine and the closing phenylalanine or tryptophan. D genes are given only for firm matches. A row's size may be missing; if present it is once, few, many or a size class.

J gene: TRBJ2-5
clone size: .
V gene: TRBV12-3/TRBV12-4
D gene: .
CDR3 protein: CASSFGSGAREETQYF
CDR3 DNA: TGTGCCAGCAGTTTTGGGTCGGGAGCGCGGGAAGAGACCCAGTACTTC

J gene: TRBJ2-7
clone size: .
V gene: TRBV5-1
D gene: .
CDR3 protein: CASSKRTFCDEQYF
CDR3 DNA: TGCGCCAGCAGCAAAAGGACTTTCTGCGACGAGCAGTACTTC

J gene: TRBJ2-3
clone size: few
V gene: TRBV12-3/TRBV12-4
D gene: .
CDR3 protein: CASSFFRSVDTQYF
CDR3 DNA: TGTGCCAGCAGTTTTTTTCGGTCCGTGGATACGCAGTATTTT

J gene: TRBJ2-5
clone size: .
V gene: TRBV20-1
D gene: TRBD2
CDR3 protein: CSAATSGGSQTQYF
CDR3 DNA: TGCAGTGCTGCGACTAGCGGGGGTAGTCAGACCCAGTACTTC

J gene: TRBJ1-4
clone size: .
V gene: TRBV5-1
D gene: .
CDR3 protein: CASSEGAVVEKLFF
CDR3 DNA: TGCGCCAGCAGCGAAGGGGCAGTTGTGGAAAAACTGTTTTTT

J gene: TRBJ2-5
clone size: .
V gene: TRBV24-1
D gene: .
CDR3 protein: CATSIVPGGRQYF
CDR3 DNA: TGTGCCACCAGTATCGTGCCAGGTGGTCGCCAGTACTTC

J gene: TRBJ1-2
clone size: .
V gene: TRBV11-2
D gene: .
CDR3 protein: CASPSRGVGYTF
CDR3 DNA: TGTGCCAGCCCCTCGCGGGGTGTGGGCTACACCTTC

J gene: TRBJ2-7
clone size: .
V gene: TRBV21-1
D gene: .
CDR3 protein: CASNHGQGPYEQYF
CDR3 DNA: TGTGCCAGCAACCACGGGCAGGGACCGTACGAGCAGTACTTC

J gene: TRBJ2-5
clone size: many
V gene: TRBV7-9
D gene: .
CDR3 protein: CASSRRAASFQETQYF
CDR3 DNA: TGTGCCAGCAGCCGCAGGGCAGCCTCCTTCCAAGAGACCCAGTACTTC

J gene: TRBJ1-2
clone size: .
V gene: TRBV4-2
D gene: .
CDR3 protein: CASRRNTGFGYTF
CDR3 DNA: TGTGCCAGCAGGCGCAACACAGGGTTCGGCTACACCTTC

J gene: TRBJ2-3
clone size: .
V gene: TRBV5-1
D gene: TRBD2
CDR3 protein: CASTPVAGVKDTQYF
CDR3 DNA: TGCGCCAGCACCCCGGTAGCGGGGGTAAAAGATACGCAGTATTTT

J gene: TRBJ2-4
clone size: .
V gene: TRBV12-3/TRBV12-4
D gene: .
CDR3 protein: CASSPLGKNIQYF
CDR3 DNA: TGTGCCAGCAGTCCGCTGGGGAAAAACATTCAGTACTTC

J gene: TRBJ2-1
clone size: .
V gene: TRBV4-1
D gene: TRBD2
CDR3 protein: CASSRSFSGQAYNEQFF
CDR3 DNA: TGCGCCAGCAGCCGATCCTTTAGCGGGCAAGCCTACAATGAGCAGTTCTTC

J gene: TRBJ2-3
clone size: .
V gene: TRBV18
D gene: .
CDR3 protein: CASSPSLGQNTDTQYF
CDR3 DNA: TGTGCCAGCTCACCATCCTTGGGACAAAACACAGATACGCAGTATTTT

J gene: TRBJ1-5
clone size: .
V gene: TRBV7-2
D gene: .
CDR3 protein: CASSFRVTQPQHF
CDR3 DNA: TGTGCCAGCAGCTTCAGGGTCACACAGCCCCAGCATTTT

J gene: TRBJ1-4
clone size: .
V gene: TRBV9
D gene: .
CDR3 protein: CASSVGGEDEKLFF
CDR3 DNA: TGTGCCAGCAGCGTGGGAGGGGAGGATGAAAAACTGTTTTTT

J gene: TRBJ2-1
clone size: .
V gene: TRBV6-2/TRBV6-3
D gene: TRBD2
CDR3 protein: CASSDRGETYNEQFF
CDR3 DNA: TGTGCCAGCAGTGACCGGGGGGAGACGTACAATGAGCAGTTCTTC

J gene: TRBJ2-1
clone size: .
V gene: TRBV27
D gene: .
CDR3 protein: CASKRDPAGYNEQFF
CDR3 DNA: TGTGCCAGCAAACGGGACCCAGCGGGCTACAATGAGCAGTTCTTC

J gene: TRBJ2-5
clone size: few
V gene: TRBV28
D gene: .
CDR3 protein: CASSWQMVETQYF
CDR3 DNA: TGTGCCAGCAGTTGGCAGATGGTGGAGACCCAGTACTTC

J gene: TRBJ2-7
clone size: .
V gene: TRBV15
D gene: .
CDR3 protein: CATSRGGPDEQYF
CDR3 DNA: TGTGCCACCAGCAGAGGGGGTCCCGACGAGCAGTACTTC

J gene: TRBJ2-7
clone size: .
V gene: TRBV2
D gene: .
CDR3 protein: CASIGGLEQYF
CDR3 DNA: TGTGCCAGCATTGGGGGGCTCGAGCAGTACTTC

J gene: TRBJ1-5
clone size: .
V gene: TRBV20-1
D gene: .
CDR3 protein: CSARVHTGQPQHF
CDR3 DNA: TGCAGTGCTCGGGTCCATACGGGTCAGCCCCAGCATTTT

J gene: TRBJ1-6
clone size: .
V gene: TRBV7-2
D gene: .
CDR3 protein: CASSLKRGGELLHF
CDR3 DNA: TGTGCCAGCAGCTTAAAGAGGGGAGGGGAACTCCTCCACTTT

J gene: TRBJ2-7
clone size: few
V gene: TRBV21-1
D gene: .
CDR3 protein: CASSTPQGGTGTYEQYF
CDR3 DNA: TGTGCCAGCAGCACTCCCCAAGGTGGGACAGGGACCTACGAGCAGTACTTC

J gene: TRBJ1-2
clone size: .
V gene: TRBV25-1
D gene: .
CDR3 protein: CASSAQTANYGYTF
CDR3 DNA: TGTGCCAGCAGTGCTCAGACAGCTAACTATGGCTACACCTTC

J gene: TRBJ1-1
clone size: .
V gene: TRBV9
D gene: .
CDR3 protein: CASSVESHAEAFF
CDR3 DNA: TGTGCCAGCAGCGTAGAATCGCATGCTGAAGCTTTCTTT

J gene: TRBJ2-5
clone size: few
V gene: TRBV29-1
D gene: TRBD2
CDR3 protein: CSVKREGLYQETQYF
CDR3 DNA: TGCAGCGTTAAAAGGGAGGGTTTGTACCAAGAGACCCAGTACTTC

J gene: TRBJ1-4
clone size: few
V gene: TRBV9
D gene: .
CDR3 protein: CASSVRGAGEKLFF
CDR3 DNA: TGTGCCAGCAGCGTAAGGGGGGCCGGAGAAAAACTGTTTTTT

J gene: TRBJ2-3
clone size: few
V gene: TRBV27
D gene: TRBD2
CDR3 protein: CASSLSGLAGGQSTDTQYF
CDR3 DNA: TGTGCCAGCAGTTTATCTGGACTAGCGGGGGGGCAGAGCACAGATACGCAGTATTTT

J gene: TRBJ2-1
clone size: .
V gene: TRBV7-6
D gene: .
CDR3 protein: CASSSTNRERNEQFF
CDR3 DNA: TGTGCCAGCAGCTCCACAAACAGGGAAAGGAATGAGCAGTTCTTC

J gene: TRBJ1-2
clone size: few
V gene: TRBV6-2/TRBV6-3
D gene: .
CDR3 protein: CASSYRSEETGVYGYTF
CDR3 DNA: TGTGCCAGCAGTTACAGGTCCGAGGAGACGGGAGTCTATGGCTACACCTTC

J gene: TRBJ2-5
clone size: .
V gene: TRBV6-1
D gene: TRBD1
CDR3 protein: CASKGQGRVWETQYF
CDR3 DNA: TGTGCCAGCAAGGGACAGGGTAGAGTCTGGGAGACCCAGTACTTC

J gene: TRBJ2-3
clone size: .
V gene: TRBV7-2
D gene: .
CDR3 protein: CASSFASPGDTQYF
CDR3 DNA: TGTGCCAGCAGCTTTGCTTCTCCTGGGGATACGCAGTATTTT

J gene: TRBJ2-3
clone size: .
V gene: TRBV6-2/TRBV6-3
D gene: .
CDR3 protein: CASSYSERDTQYF
CDR3 DNA: TGTGCCAGCAGTTACTCCGAGCGGGATACGCAGTATTTT

J gene: TRBJ2-5
clone size: few
V gene: TRBV12-3/TRBV12-4
D gene: .
CDR3 protein: CASSSDFGTQYF
CDR3 DNA: TGTGCCAGCAGTTCGGATTTTGGGACCCAGTACTTC

J gene: TRBJ2-1
clone size: few
V gene: TRBV27
D gene: TRBD2
CDR3 protein: CASSSGGPWDEQFF
CDR3 DNA: TGTGCCAGCAGTTCGGGGGGGCCTTGGGATGAGCAGTTCTTC

J gene: TRBJ2-5
clone size: few
V gene: TRBV9
D gene: TRBD2
CDR3 protein: CASSVTSGGAFETQYF
CDR3 DNA: TGTGCCAGCAGCGTCACTAGCGGGGGGGCATTCGAGACCCAGTACTTC

J gene: TRBJ2-3
clone size: .
V gene: TRBV9
D gene: .
CDR3 protein: CASSVAVGWSDTQYF
CDR3 DNA: TGTGCCAGCAGCGTAGCGGTGGGCTGGTCGGATACGCAGTATTTT

J gene: TRBJ2-5
clone size: few
V gene: TRBV24-1
D gene: TRBD1
CDR3 protein: CATSDPGQGAETQYF
CDR3 DNA: TGTGCCACCAGTGATCCGGGACAGGGGGCCGAGACCCAGTACTTC

J gene: TRBJ1-2
clone size: .
V gene: TRBV29-1
D gene: .
CDR3 protein: CSVGSGTDGYTF
CDR3 DNA: TGCAGCGTCGGTAGTGGGACGGATGGCTACACCTTC

J gene: TRBJ1-5
clone size: .
V gene: TRBV15
D gene: .
CDR3 protein: CATSRDLDSNQPQHF
CDR3 DNA: TGTGCCACCAGCAGAGATCTCGACAGCAATCAGCCCCAGCATTTT

J gene: TRBJ2-5
clone size: few
V gene: TRBV27
D gene: .
CDR3 protein: CASRPGHGLETQYF
CDR3 DNA: TGTGCCAGCAGACCGGGACACGGCCTGGAGACCCAGTACTTC